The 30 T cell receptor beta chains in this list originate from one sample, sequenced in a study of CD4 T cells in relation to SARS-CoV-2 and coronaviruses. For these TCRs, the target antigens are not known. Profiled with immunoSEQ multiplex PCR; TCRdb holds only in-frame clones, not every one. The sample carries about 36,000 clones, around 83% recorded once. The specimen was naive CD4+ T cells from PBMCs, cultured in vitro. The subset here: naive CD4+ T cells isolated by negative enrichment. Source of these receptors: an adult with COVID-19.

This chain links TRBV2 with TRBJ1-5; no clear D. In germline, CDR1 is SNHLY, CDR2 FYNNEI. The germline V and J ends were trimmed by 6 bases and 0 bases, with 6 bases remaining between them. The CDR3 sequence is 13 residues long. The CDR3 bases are TGTGCCAGCAGGGCCATTAGCAATCAGCCCCAGCATTTT. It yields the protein CASRAISNQPQHF.

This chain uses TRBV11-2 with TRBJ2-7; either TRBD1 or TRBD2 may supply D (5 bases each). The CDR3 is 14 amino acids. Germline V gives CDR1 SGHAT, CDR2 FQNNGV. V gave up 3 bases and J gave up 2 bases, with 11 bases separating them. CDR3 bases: TGTGCCAGCAGCTTTGGGGCGGGCCCCTACGAGCAGTACTTC. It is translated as CASSFGAGPYEQYF. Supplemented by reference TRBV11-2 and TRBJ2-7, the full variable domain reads EAGVAQSPRYKIIEKRQSVAFWCNPISGHATLYWYQQILGQGPKLLIQFQNNGVVDDSQLPKDRFSAERLKGVDSTLKIQPAKLEDSAVYLCASSFGAGPYEQYFGPGTRLTVT.

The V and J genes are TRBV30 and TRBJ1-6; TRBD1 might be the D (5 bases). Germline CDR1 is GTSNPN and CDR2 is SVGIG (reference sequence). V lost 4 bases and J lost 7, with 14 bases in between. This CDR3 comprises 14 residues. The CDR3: CAWTLRGENSPLHF. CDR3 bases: TGTGCCTGGACTCTTAGGGGCGAAAATTCACCCCTCCACTTT. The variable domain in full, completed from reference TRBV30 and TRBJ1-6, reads SQTIHQWPATLVQPVGSPLSLECTVEGTSNPNLYWYRQAAGRGLQLLFYSVGIGQISSEVPQNLSASRPQDRQFILSSKKLLLSDSGFYLCAWTLRGENSPLHFGNGTRLTVT.

This CDR3 is CASSFEISFRDFTHEQYF. The CDR3 DNA reads as TGTGCCAGCAGCTTTGAGATTTCGTTCAGAGATTTTACCCACGAGCAGTACTTC. V usage is TRBV5-4 and J usage is TRBJ2-7, with D unresolved. V lost 2 bases and J 5 bases, leaving 26 bases between the germline ends. The CDR3 runs to 18 residues. The germline CDR1 and CDR2 sequences are SGHNT and YYREEE (reference sequence).

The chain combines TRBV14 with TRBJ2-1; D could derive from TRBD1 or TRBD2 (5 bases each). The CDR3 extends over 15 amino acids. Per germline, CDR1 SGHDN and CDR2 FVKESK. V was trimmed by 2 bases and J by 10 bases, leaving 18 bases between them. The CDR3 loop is CASSQKLGHDFEQFF. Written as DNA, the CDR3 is TGTGCCAGCAGCCAAAAACTAGGACATGATTTCGAGCAGTTCTTC.

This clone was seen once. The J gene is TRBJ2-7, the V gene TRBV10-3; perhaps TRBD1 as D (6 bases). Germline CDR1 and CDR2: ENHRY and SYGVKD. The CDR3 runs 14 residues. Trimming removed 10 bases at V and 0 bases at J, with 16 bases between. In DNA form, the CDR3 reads TGTGCCAGCGCCGTCGGGACAAGCTCCTACGAGCAGTACTTC. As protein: CASAVGTSSYEQYF.

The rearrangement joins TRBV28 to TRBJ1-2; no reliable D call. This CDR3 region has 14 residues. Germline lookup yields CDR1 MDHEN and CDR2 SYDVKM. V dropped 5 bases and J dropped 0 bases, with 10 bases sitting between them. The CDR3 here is CASSLQSPNYGYTF. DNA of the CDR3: TGTGCCAGCAGTCTCCAAAGTCCTAACTATGGCTACACCTTC.

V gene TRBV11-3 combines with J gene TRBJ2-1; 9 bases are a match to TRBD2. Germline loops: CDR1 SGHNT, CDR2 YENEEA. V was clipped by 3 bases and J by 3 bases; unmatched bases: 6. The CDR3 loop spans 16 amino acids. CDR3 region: CASSFRTSAFYNEQFF. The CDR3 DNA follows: TGTGCCAGCAGCTTCCGGACTAGCGCATTCTACAATGAGCAGTTCTTC. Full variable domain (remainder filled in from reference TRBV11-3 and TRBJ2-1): EAGVVQSPRYKIIEKKQPVAFWCNPISGHNTLYWYLQNLGQGPELLIRYENEEAVDDSQLPKDRFSAERLKGVDSTLKIQPAELGDSAVYLCASSFRTSAFYNEQFFGPGTRLTVL.

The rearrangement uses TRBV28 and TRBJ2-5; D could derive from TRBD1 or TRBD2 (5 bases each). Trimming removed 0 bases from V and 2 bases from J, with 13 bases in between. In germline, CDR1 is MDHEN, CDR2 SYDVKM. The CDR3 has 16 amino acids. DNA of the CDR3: TGTGCCAGCAGTTTATGGAACCGGGGCAGTCAAGAGACCCAGTACTTC. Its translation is CASSLWNRGSQETQYF.

The CDR3 DNA is TGTGCCAGCATCCCGGGACAGGGCGGCGATGAGCAGTTCTTC. It translates to CASIPGQGGDEQFF. V is TRBV25-1 and J is TRBJ2-1; 9 bases align to TRBD1. Trimming took 7 bases from V and 8 from J; bases not matched to a gene: 9. Germline CDR1 and CDR2: MGHDK and SYGVNS. CDR3 length equals 14 residues.

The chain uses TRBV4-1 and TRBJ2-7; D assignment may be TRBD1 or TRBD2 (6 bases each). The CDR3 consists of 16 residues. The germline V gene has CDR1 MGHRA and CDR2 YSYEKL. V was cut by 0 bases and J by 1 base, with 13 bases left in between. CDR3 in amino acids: CASSQDGGQSSYEQYF. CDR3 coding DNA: TGCGCCAGCAGCCAAGATGGGGGGCAGTCGTCCTACGAGCAGTACTTC.

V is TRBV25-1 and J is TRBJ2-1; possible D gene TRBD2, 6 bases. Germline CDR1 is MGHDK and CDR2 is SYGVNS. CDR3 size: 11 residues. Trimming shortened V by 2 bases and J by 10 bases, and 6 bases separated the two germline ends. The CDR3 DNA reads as TGTGCCAGCAGTGAAGGACTAGAGCAGTTCTTC. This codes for CASSEGLEQFF.

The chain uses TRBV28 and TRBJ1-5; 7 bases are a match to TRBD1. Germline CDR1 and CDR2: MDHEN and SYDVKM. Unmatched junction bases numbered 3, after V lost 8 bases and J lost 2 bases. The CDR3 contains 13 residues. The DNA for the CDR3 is TGTGCCAGCGTAGACAGGGGCAATCAGCCCCAGCATTTT. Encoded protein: CASVDRGNQPQHF.

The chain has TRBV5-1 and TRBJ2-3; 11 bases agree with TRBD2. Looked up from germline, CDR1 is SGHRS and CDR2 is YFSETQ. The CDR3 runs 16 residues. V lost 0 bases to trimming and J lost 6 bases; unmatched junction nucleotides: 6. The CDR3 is CASSLETSGRSDTQYF. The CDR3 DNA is TGCGCCAGCAGCTTGGAAACTAGCGGGAGATCGGATACGCAGTATTTT.

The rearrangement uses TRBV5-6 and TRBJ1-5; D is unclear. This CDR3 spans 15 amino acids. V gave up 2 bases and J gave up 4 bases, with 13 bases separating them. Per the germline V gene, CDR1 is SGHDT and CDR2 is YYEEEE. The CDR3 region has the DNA TGTGCCAGCAGCTTTATGGGGAACCAAAATCAGCCCCAGCATTTT. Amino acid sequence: CASSFMGNQNQPQHF.

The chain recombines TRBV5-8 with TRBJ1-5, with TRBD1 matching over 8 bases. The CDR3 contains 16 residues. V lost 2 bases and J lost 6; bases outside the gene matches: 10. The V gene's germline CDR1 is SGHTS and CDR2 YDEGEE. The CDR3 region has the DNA TGTGCCAGCAGCTTAACTAGAGGACAGGGCGGTCAGCCCCAGCATTTT. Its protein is CASSLTRGQGGQPQHF.

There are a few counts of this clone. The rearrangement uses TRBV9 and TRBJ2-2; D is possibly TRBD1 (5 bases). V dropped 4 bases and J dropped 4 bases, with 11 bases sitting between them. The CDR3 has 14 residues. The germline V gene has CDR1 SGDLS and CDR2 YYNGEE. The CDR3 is CASSTGHRTGELFF. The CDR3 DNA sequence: TGTGCCAGCAGCACCGGACACCGCACCGGGGAGCTGTTTTTT.

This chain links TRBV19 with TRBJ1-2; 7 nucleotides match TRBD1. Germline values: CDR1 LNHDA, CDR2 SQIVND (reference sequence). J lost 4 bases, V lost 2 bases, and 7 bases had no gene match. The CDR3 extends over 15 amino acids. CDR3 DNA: TGTGCCAGTAGTATACAGTACAGGGGAACCTATGGCTACACCTTC. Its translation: CASSIQYRGTYGYTF. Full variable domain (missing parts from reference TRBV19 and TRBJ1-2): DGGITQSPKYLFRKEGQNVTLSCEQNLNHDAMYWYRQDPGQGLRLIYYSQIVNDFQKGDIAEGYSVSREKKESFPLTVTSAQKNPTAFYLCASSIQYRGTYGYTFGSGTRLTVV.

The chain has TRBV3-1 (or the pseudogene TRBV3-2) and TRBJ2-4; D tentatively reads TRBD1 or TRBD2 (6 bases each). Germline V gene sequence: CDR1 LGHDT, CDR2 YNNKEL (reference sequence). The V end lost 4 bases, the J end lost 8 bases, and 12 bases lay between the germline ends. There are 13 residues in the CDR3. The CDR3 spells CASSREGGYIQYF. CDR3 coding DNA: TGTGCCAGCAGCCGAGAAGGGGGGTACATTCAGTACTTC.

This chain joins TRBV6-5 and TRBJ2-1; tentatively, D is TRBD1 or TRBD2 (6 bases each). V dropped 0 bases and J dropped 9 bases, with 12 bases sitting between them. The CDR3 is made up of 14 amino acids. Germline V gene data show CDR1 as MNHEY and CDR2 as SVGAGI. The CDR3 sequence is CASSYSEQGGEQFF. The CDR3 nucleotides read TGTGCCAGCAGTTACTCTGAACAGGGAGGTGAGCAGTTCTTC.

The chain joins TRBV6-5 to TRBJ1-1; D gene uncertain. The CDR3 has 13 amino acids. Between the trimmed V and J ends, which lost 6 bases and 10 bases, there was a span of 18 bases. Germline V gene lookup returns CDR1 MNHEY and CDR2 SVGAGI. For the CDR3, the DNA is TGTGCCAGCAGAGTTACCATTCCGGGTCGAGCTTTCTTT. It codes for CASRVTIPGRAFF.

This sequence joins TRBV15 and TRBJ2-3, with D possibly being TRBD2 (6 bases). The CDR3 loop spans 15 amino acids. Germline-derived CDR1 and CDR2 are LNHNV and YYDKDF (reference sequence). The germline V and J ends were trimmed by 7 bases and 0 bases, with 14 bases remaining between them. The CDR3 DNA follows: TGTGCCACCACCAAGTGGAGCGGGAGCACAGATACGCAGTATTTT. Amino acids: CATTKWSGSTDTQYF.

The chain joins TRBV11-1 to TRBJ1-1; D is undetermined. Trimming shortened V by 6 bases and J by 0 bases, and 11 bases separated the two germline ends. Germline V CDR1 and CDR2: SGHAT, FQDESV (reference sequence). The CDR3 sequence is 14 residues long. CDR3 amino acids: CASSLADMNTEAFF. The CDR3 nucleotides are TGTGCCAGCAGTCTGGCAGACATGAACACTGAAGCTTTCTTT.

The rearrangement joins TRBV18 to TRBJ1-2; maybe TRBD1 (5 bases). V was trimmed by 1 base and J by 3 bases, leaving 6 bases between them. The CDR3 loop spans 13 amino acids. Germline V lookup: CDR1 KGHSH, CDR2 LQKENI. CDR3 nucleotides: TGTGCCAGCTCACCACAGGGGTACTATGGCTACACCTTC. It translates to CASSPQGYYGYTF. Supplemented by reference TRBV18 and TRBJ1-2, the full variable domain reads NAGVMQNPRHLVRRRGQEARLRCSPMKGHSHVYWYRQLPEEGLKFMVYLQKENIIDESGMPKERFSAEFPKEGPSILRIQQVVRGDSAAYFCASSPQGYYGYTFGSGTRLTVV.

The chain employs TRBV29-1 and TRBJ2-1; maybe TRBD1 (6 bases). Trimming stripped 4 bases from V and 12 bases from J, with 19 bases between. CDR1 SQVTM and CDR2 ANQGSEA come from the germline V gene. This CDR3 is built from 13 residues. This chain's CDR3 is CSVVLVEGVGQFF. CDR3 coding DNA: TGCAGCGTTGTATTGGTCGAGGGGGTGGGGCAGTTCTTC.

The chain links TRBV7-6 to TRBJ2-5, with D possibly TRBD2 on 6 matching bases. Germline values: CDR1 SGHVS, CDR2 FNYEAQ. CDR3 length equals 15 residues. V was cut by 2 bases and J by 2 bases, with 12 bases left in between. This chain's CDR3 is CASSLWQRAQETQYF. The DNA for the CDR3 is TGTGCCAGCAGCTTATGGCAGCGGGCGCAAGAGACCCAGTACTTC. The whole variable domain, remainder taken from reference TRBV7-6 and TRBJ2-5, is GAGVSQSPRYKVTKRGQDVALRCDPISGHVSLYWYRQALGQGPEFLTYFNYEAQQDKSGLPNDRFSAERPEGSISTLTIQRTEQRDSAMYRCASSLWQRAQETQYFGPGTRLLVL.

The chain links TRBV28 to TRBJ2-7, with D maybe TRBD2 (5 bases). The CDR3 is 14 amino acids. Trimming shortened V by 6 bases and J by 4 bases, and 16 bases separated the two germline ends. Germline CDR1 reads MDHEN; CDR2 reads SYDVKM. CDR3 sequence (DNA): TGTGCCAGCAGGGCGGAACTAGAATGGTACGAGCAGTACTTC. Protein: CASRAELEWYEQYF. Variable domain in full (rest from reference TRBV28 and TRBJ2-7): DVKVTQSSRYLVKRTGEKVFLECVQDMDHENMFWYRQDPGLGLRLIYFSYDVKMKEKGDIPEGYSVSREKKERFSLILESASTNQTSMYLCASRAELEWYEQYFGPGTRLTVT.

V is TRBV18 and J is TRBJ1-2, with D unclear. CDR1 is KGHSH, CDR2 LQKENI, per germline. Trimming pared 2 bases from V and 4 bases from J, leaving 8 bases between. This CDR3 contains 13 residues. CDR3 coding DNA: TGTGCCAGCTCACCATCTTCGAGCTATGGCTACACCTTC. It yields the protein CASSPSSSYGYTF.

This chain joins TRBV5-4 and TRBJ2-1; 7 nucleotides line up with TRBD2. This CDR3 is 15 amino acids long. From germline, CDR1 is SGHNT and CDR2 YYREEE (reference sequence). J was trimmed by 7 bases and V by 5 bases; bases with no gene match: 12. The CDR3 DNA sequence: TGTGCCAGCAGTTCCGCAGCACTAGCGTTAAATGAGCAGTTCTTC. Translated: CASSSAALALNEQFF.

This chain's CDR3 is CATSDQPKLAPKFF. Written as DNA, the CDR3 is TGTGCCACCAGTGACCAGCCAAAACTAGCGCCGAAGTTCTTC. This rearrangement joins TRBV24-1 to TRBJ2-1; 7 bases align to TRBD2. The trim removed 4 bases at V and 14 bases at J, leaving 13 bases unmatched. Per germline, CDR1 KGHDR and CDR2 SFDVKD. The length of the CDR3 is 14 residues.